This T cell receptor (beta chain) is drawn from a study of neoadjuvant anti-PD-1 for oral cavity cancer. Study-wide background: Patients without progression received a fourth nivolumab dose around day 43, then surgical resection on days 50-56.

CDR3 length equals 13 residues. Trimming stripped 5 bases from V and 8 bases from J, with 12 bases between. Per germline, CDR1 LNHDA and CDR2 SQIVND (reference sequence). About this clone itself: Its specificity is not known.

PBMC libraries mostly used 480 ng of input genomic DNA, with six replicates per sample. Produced via immunoSEQ multiplex PCR; TCRdb's table is partial and in-frame only. The table includes some 15,000 clones, around 70% detected once. Study results and caveats: Non-responders to neoadjuvant nivolumab had significantly more clonal PBMC T cells than responders.

Time point specified: after neoadjuvant nivolumab, at surgical resection. These oral cavity squamous cell carcinomas were HPV-negative and locally advanced. This specimen consisted of PBMCs, obtained after nivolumab (anti-PD-1) treatment. This chain uses TRBV19 with TRBJ1-4; D gene ambiguous. The receptor was derived from a person between 35 and 79 years old with oral cavity squamous cell carcinoma. As DNA, the CDR3 is TGTGCCAGTAGTTTGGGAGAAGGGGAAAAACTGTTTTTT. Translation gives CASSLGEGEKLFF.